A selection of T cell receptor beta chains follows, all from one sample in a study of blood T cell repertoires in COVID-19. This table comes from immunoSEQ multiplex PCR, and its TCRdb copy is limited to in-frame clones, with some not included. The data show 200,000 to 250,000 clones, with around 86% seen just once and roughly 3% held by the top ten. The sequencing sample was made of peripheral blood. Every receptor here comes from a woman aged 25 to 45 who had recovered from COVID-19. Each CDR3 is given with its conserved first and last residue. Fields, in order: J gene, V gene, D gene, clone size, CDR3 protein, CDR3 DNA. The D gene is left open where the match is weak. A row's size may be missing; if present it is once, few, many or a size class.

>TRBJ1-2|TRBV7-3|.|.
CASSLTGSYGYTF
TGTGCCAGCAGCTTAACCGGGTCTTATGGCTACACCTTC
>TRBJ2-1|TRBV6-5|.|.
CASRLAKNEQFF
TGTGCCAGCAGGCTAGCGAAGAATGAGCAGTTCTTC
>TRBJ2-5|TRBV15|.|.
CATSREVAQETQYF
TGTGCCACCAGCAGAGAGGTAGCTCAAGAGACCCAGTACTTC
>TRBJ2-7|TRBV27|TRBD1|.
CASSLTGGTYEQYF
TGTGCCAGCAGTTTAACAGGGGGGACCTACGAGCAGTACTTC
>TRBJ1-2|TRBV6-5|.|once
CASSYRGGGNGYTF
TGTGCCAGCAGTTACAGGGGGGGCGGGAATGGCTACACCTTC
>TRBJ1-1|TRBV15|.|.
CATSREGTAEAFF
TGTGCCACCAGCAGAGAGGGTACAGCTGAAGCTTTCTTT
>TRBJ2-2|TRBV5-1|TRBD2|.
CASSLAPAGGPNGELFF
TGCGCCAGCAGCTTGGCCCCAGCGGGGGGCCCAAACGGGGAGCTGTTTTTT
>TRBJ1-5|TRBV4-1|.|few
CASSQVEASHQPQHF
TGCGCCAGCAGCCAAGTGGAGGCTAGTCATCAGCCCCAGCATTTT
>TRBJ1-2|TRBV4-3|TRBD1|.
CASSQRQGTNYGYTF
TGCGCCAGCAGCCAACGACAGGGGACCAACTATGGCTACACCTTC
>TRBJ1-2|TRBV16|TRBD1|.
CASSRPDRVDYGYTF
TGTGCCAGCAGCCGGCCCGACAGGGTGGACTATGGCTACACCTTC
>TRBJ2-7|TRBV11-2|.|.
CASSPYPGEGYEQYF
TGTGCCAGCAGCCCCTACCCAGGGGAGGGCTACGAGCAGTACTTC
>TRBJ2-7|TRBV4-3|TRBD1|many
CASSQDVGQGDYEQYF
TGCGCCAGCAGCCAAGATGTGGGACAGGGTGACTACGAGCAGTACTTC
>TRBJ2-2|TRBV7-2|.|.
CASSRNWELFF
TGTGCCAGCAGCCGCAACTGGGAGCTGTTTTTT
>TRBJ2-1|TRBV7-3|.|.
CASSWRTGNEQFF
TGTGCCAGCAGCTGGCGGACGGGAAATGAGCAGTTCTTC
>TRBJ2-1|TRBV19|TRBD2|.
CASSITSGTIGEQFF
TGTGCCAGTAGTATAACTAGCGGAACGATCGGGGAGCAGTTCTTC
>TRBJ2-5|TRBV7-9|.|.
CASSNLDTETQYF
TGTGCCAGCAGCAACCTAGATACCGAGACCCAGTACTTC
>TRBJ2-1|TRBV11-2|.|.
CASSLEGLTNEQFF
TGTGCCAGCAGCTTAGAGGGACTGACTAATGAGCAGTTCTTC
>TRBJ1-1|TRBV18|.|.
CASSPEGGTEAFF
TGTGCCAGCTCACCTGAGGGTGGTACTGAAGCTTTCTTT
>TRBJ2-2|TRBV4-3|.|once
CASSQGWGLGANTGELFF
TGCGCCAGCAGCCAAGGCTGGGGACTGGGTGCGAACACCGGGGAGCTGTTTTTT
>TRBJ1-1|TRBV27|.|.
CASGGVWDTEAFF
TGTGCCAGCGGGGGGGTTTGGGACACTGAAGCTTTCTTT
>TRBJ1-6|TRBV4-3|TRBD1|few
CASSQGGQNNSPLHF
TGCGCCAGCAGCCAAGGGGGACAGAATAATTCACCCCTCCACTTT
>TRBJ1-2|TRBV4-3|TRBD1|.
CASSQHPPGQGYGYTF
TGCGCCAGCAGCCAACATCCCCCGGGACAGGGTTATGGCTACACCTTC
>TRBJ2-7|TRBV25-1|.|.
CASPGLGRPTYEQYF
TGTGCCAGCCCCGGTCTGGGCAGGCCTACCTACGAGCAGTACTTC
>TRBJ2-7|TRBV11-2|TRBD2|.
CASSLSGTSGGVREQYF
TGTGCCAGCAGCTTGTCTGGGACTAGCGGGGGGGTGCGGGAGCAGTACTTC
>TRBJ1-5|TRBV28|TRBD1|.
CASSLSDRNNQPQHF
TGTGCCAGCAGTTTATCGGACAGGAACAATCAGCCCCAGCATTTT